The clone carrying this T cell receptor (beta chain) was detected only a few times. Its antigen is not identified. Trimming removed 5 bases from V and 3 bases from J, with 14 bases in between. CDR1 is SEHNR and CDR2 is FQNEAQ in the germline V gene (reference sequence). The CDR3 is made up of 16 amino acids. The authors reverse transcribed all of the isolated RNA, so sequencing captured expressed TCRB transcripts. Measured with immunoSEQ multiplex PCR; TCRdb has only the in-frame clones, and not every one. The sample contains some 190,000 clones, around 8% of which appear only once. The data were obtained in a study of beta chain features in type 1 diabetes. Overall study results and limits: Across all four CD4+ subsets, people with type 1 diabetes showed modestly shorter TCRB CDR3s.

The V gene is TRBV7-9, the J gene TRBJ2-6; perhaps TRBD1 as D (6 bases). Material for sequencing was central memory CD4+ T cells from blood. The sequence derives from a woman aged 40 to 49 with type 1 diabetes. CDR3: CASSPGQLDGANVLTF. CDR3 nucleotide sequence: TGTGCCAGCAGCCCTGGACAGTTGGATGGGGCCAACGTCCTGACTTTC.